This T cell receptor beta chain derives from a study of cytomegalovirus exposure and HLA in healthy donors (dated by TCRdb to between 2016 and 2019). For context, the study as a whole: An earlier analysis of about 560 of the donors reported 276 Gb of sequence data and 95 million to 130 million unique TCR beta sequences obtained from about 179 million T cells. Approximately 310 gigabases of sequencing data and around 85 million unique TCR sequences made up an early release that covered fewer than 650 HLA-typed donors. Of the roughly 400 genotyped donors, 75% to 85% were placed in the genetic ancestry cluster associated with self-reported Caucasian donors. The aim of the study was to test whether cataloging public T cell receptors could identify signatures of past pathogen exposure. The T cell repertoires of 700 or so subjects were profiled by immunosequencing and related to cytomegalovirus serostatus. In addition to the first cohort of approximately 670 subjects, a separate validation cohort of about 120 different subjects was used. The study combined high-throughput TCR immunosequencing, statistical association of individual TCRs with disease status, and machine learning to predict cytomegalovirus infection status. A later analysis re-examined previously published TCR beta repertoires from around 670 donors and added high-resolution HLA genotyping to investigate patterns of TCR occurrence. In the later analysis, no new phenotypic data were used to find candidate immune exposures; instead, reliance was placed on TCR beta sequences and their occurrence across donors. An earlier analysis of some 500 of the donors applied high-throughput TCR beta sequencing to assess whether each TCR beta V gene segment acted as functional or pseudogenic. Donor age, sex, ethnicity and CMV serostatus were compiled alongside the repertoire data. In a later genetic analysis, genome-wide SNP genotypes for 398 of the 666 donors were used, and that subset was treated as a discovery cohort. Every discovery cohort repertoire had been produced on one sequencing platform. Class I and class II HLA loci were covered by the typing at four-digit resolution. The number of typed donors differed by locus: about 620-640 for A, B, C, DRB1 and DQB1; 500 to 550 for DQA1; over 600 for DPA1; and some 450 for DPB1. Because of strong linkage in the cohort, roughly five DR-DQ haplotypes were treated as single units for association and clustering. Across 398 genotyped donors of the cohort, an average of roughly 250,000 unique TCR beta nucleotide sequences per donor were sequenced, and approximately 19% of those sequences were non-productive. Overall results and qualifications from the work: Most TCR sequences were observed very rarely across donors, whereas some public TCRs were present in many individuals. A total of some 180 TCR beta chains were listed by the study as associated with cytomegalovirus. V-gene and J-gene trimming of TCR beta chains was associated with a missense DCLRE1C variant in a later genetic analysis, and the association was replicated in an independent cohort. In an earlier analysis of some 500 of the donors, most TCR beta V segments appeared in productive rearrangements about 90% or about 30% of the time, broadly matching IMGT annotations. The cohort was sequenced for TCR beta chains only, and without alpha or paired-chain data the features that could be detected were limited. In a later analysis, several top co-occurrence clusters were reported to appear linked to parvovirus B19, influenza, CMV and Epstein-Barr virus. In a later analysis, TCR association rates were found to vary across HLA loci, with the most associated TCRs seen for DRB1 alleles and the fewest for HLA-C alleles. The presence/absence analyses assumed that sequencing depth was roughly uniform across donors, and that assumption may not be true. Most CMV-associated TCR beta chains appeared to be HLA-restricted in a later analysis, and the HLA associations seemed to be driven largely by CMV exposure. A further reported finding was that TCR beta sequences accurately predicted the HLA-A and HLA-B alleles for most subjects in the first cohort. The authors suggested that the approach could potentially be extended to other disease states and immunological phenotypes. The classifier was reported to diagnose cytomegalovirus status with high specificity and sensitivity in both the original and validation cohorts. When HLA alleles, especially DR and DQ, strongly co-occurred, TCR associations were difficult to assign to individual alleles. A later analysis associated about 17,000 TCR beta sequences with specific HLA alleles at a false discovery rate of 0.05. Because some donors lacked HLA typing at each locus, the association tests relied only on the typed subset. A cluster of highly shared sequence variants was judged likely to be a technical artifact of the sequencing pipeline. In a later analysis, HLA-associated TCR beta chains were found to be more clonally expanded and to have lower generation probabilities than equally common non-associated chains. CMV serostatus was the only immune exposure information available for the cohort. Because the 87-base-pair reads could not distinguish some IMGT-functional V segments, including TRBV6-2 and TRBV6-3, those segments were excluded. In a later genetic analysis, fewer N-insertions in productive TCRs were reported among donors in an Asian-associated ancestry cluster than the approximately 670-donor mean. Linkage disequilibrium might explain the correlated functional status among segregating V segments, but an unknown experimental factor could not be excluded. A few of the identified cytomegalovirus-associated TCR beta chains were confirmed in vitro to be specific for cytomegalovirus antigens. Fewer than 20 rarely observed V segments, including chromosome 9 orphons, were excluded from the earlier analysis of almost 600 of the donors because counts were too low.

The CDR3 covers 16 residues, taking in both the cysteine and the phenylalanine. The CDR3 DNA has 48 bases and is translated from base 1. The germline V end is reduced by 4 bases and the J end by 3 bases; junction bases left unmatched: 4. Reading the germline V gene gives CDR1 MNHEY and CDR2 SVGAGI. The cohort consisted of 666 healthy bone marrow donors. Cohort members were all nominally healthy when sampled, although unrecorded immune exposures were likely present. The donor tested CMV seropositive, placing the donor among the roughly 270 seropositive members of the cohort. Every donor gave a peripheral blood sample, and the peripheral blood mononuclear cells from that sample were used for TCR beta sequencing. The Qiagen DNeasy Blood Extraction Kit was used to extract genomic DNA from the blood cell samples. Turning to this clone: The antigen this receptor binds is unknown. Per-base quality was not reported, and no clone a single base away is much larger than it.

The library relied on the immunoSEQ multiplex PCR assay. A mixture of 60 forward primers for TCR Vbeta segments and 13 reverse primers for TCR Jbeta segments was used in the multiplex PCR. The CDR3 region of rearranged TCR beta genes was amplified from genomic DNA with a multiplex PCR assay. On the Illumina HiSeq System, the amplified TCR beta libraries were sequenced as 87-base-pair reads. Turning to the authors' computational methods: A later analysis counted 75 million to 100 million unique TCR beta chains across the 666 repertoires, and roughly 11 million of these chains were shared by at least two donors. A nearest-neighbor algorithm error-corrected the raw reads and collapsed the reads into unique sequences, merging closely related sequences to remove PCR and sequencing errors. CDR3 sequences were aligned to IMGT reference sequences to assign V, D and J gene segments. For a sequence to be retained, a match of at least six nucleotides was required to both a V gene segment and a J gene segment. A rearrangement counted as productive if the CDR3 had no stop codons and remained in frame with V and J, and every other rearrangement counted as non-productive. Following IMGT convention, CDR3 was defined as the stretch from the second conserved V-encoded cysteine up to the conserved J-encoded phenylalanine. In an earlier analysis of more than 550 of the donors, sequences lacking an unambiguous match to a single V gene segment were excluded. An earlier analysis of over 450 of the donors classified V segments as functional when productive rearrangements were above 56.7% and as segregating when the standard deviation between donors was above 5%. A statistical classification framework was built for diagnosing cytomegalovirus status from the catalog of TCR beta chain sequences. In a later analysis, V and J genes were assigned by comparing TCR nucleotide sequences against IMGT/GENE-DB human TR gene sequences. In a later analysis, CDR3 sequences and most-parsimonious VDJ recombination scenarios were assigned using the TCRdist pipeline. In a later analysis, each TCR beta chain was defined by its CDR3 amino acid sequence together with its V-gene family, and reads without a unique V-gene family were excluded. A later analysis removed several hundred highly shared, low-generation-probability nucleotide sequences to deal with suspected cross-contamination and a sequencing artifact. For each public chain, a later analysis derived a clonal expansion index from normalized ranks of inferred template counts within each repertoire. In a later analysis, generation probabilities were computed with a VDJ recombination model fitted to out-of-frame rearrangements, and the resulting probabilities were checked against IGoR. In a later analysis, TCR-TCR, TCR-HLA and TCR-CMV co-occurrence was scored with hypergeometric tests, and a repertoire-size bias correction was applied to TCR pairs. In a later analysis, false discovery rates were estimated by permuting HLA or CMV assignments 20 times. A later analysis grouped co-occurring TCRs with DBSCAN, adding TCRdist sequence similarity when clustering within HLA-allele-positive subsets. Repertoires with fewer than 30,000 or more than 120,000 public chains were left out of co-occurrence clustering, as were about 5 repertoires with anomalous nucleotide sharing. Sourced from immuneACCESS, this table was stored by TCRdb with only in-frame sequences that have V and J called. A share of the clones is absent; for the studies checked, an unresolved V gene accounts for under half, and the remainder has no known explanation. V, J and clone size are those of that table, while D and trimming were read from the DNA. This sample comprises 65,000 to 85,000 clones, about three quarters of them detected only once. The ten most abundant clones make up around 10% of the sample.

The sequenced sample was PBMCs. The receptor chain draws on TRBV6-5 and TRBJ1-6; TRBD1 agrees with 9 junctional bases. The clonotype comes from a male donor in good health and CMV-seropositive. The sequence in DNA is TGTGCCAGCAGTTTACAGGGGGCCGTCTATAATTCACCCCTCCACTTT. The resulting protein is CASSLQGAVYNSPLHF.